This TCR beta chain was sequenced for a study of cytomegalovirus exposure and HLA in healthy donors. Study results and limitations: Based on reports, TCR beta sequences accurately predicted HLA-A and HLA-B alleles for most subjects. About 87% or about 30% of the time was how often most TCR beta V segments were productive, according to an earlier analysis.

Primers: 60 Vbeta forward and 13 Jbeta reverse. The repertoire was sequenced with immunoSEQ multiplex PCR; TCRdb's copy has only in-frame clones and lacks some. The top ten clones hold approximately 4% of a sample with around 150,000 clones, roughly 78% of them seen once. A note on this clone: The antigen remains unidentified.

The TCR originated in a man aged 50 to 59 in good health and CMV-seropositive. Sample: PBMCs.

The CDR3 sequence: CASSQETSVNGEQFF. The CDR3 nucleotides are TGTGCCAGCAGCCAAGAGACTAGCGTAAACGGTGAGCAGTTCTTC. This chain joins TRBV4-2 and TRBJ2-1; TRBD2 matches 8 bases. The V and J ends lost 0 bases and 9 bases, in that order; junction bases with no gene match: 7. The CDR3 consists of 15 residues. Per germline, CDR1 LGHNA and CDR2 YNFKEQ.